The clone carrying this TCR beta chain occurred a few times. Its antigen remains unknown. This record comes from a study of vaccination and CD4 T cells after COVID-19. On the study more broadly: Vaccinees got either two BNT162b2 doses or two mRNA-1273 doses. Overlapping spike pools from SARS-CoV-2 and HCoV-NL63, HCoV-OC43 and HCoV-229E served as culture stimuli. Whole-study results and caveats: The median number of SARS-CoV-2-reactive clonotypes increased from about 20 to 38, a change that did not reach significance. Convalescent patients had 304 of 307 vaccine-specific clones showing spike mono-reactivity.

Scientists ran DNA taken from cultured CD4+ T cells through the Oncomine TCR Beta short-read assay for sequencing. Each CDR3 protein is one row after TCRdb ran MiXCR on the PCR reads. The sample lists over 14,000 distinct CDR3 sequences; around 64% were seen once. The CDR3 extends over 13 amino acids. Germline assignment: CDR1 GTSNPN and CDR2 SVGIG (reference sequence). V was clipped by 5 bases and J by 4 bases, with 14 bases between them. Treatment denoted: approximately 11-day PBMC culture with coronavirus spike peptide pools or control peptides (ViraFEST assay). The sequencing sample was made of CD4+ T cells from blood, cultured in vitro. The source is a human donor who had recovered from COVID-19. J is TRBJ1-2 and V is TRBV30; D may be TRBD1 (5 bases). This CDR3 reads CAWSTAPSYGYTF. CDR3 in DNA: TGTGCCTGGTCGACAGCCCCAAGCTATGGCTACACCTTC.